The entry below describes one T cell receptor (beta chain). The source of the sample is a study of T cell changes during pregnancy in multiple sclerosis. Using immunoSEQ multiplex PCR, the repertoire was profiled, and TCRdb retains in-frame clones only, with some absent. The sample has some 97,000 clones, approximately 90% seen once. V gave up 5 bases and J gave up 5 bases; unmatched junction bases: 10. This CDR3 contains 15 residues. Germline V CDR1 and CDR2: SEHNR, FQNEAQ (reference sequence). The genes are TRBV7-9 and TRBJ2-5; TRBD1 matches at 8 bases. This sequence was found in a female donor with multiple sclerosis, enrolled in a pregnancy study. The material was peripheral blood, obtained after pregnancy. The CDR3 nucleotides read TGTGCCAGCAGCCCAGGAGACAGGGGCAGGGAGACCCAGTACTTC. It codes for CASSPGDRGRETQYF.